This T cell receptor beta chain comes out of a study of T cells in Graves' hyperthyroidism and ophthalmopathy. This clonotype has at least ten counts. Antigen unknown. Absence of ophthalmopathy progression within 18 months defined stable Graves' hyperthyroidism. Those patients with uncontrolled infection, other autoimmune disease, pregnancy or lactation were excluded. Study-wide results and limits: Among clonotypes expanded in thyroid above 0.001, most were also found in blood. Stable hyperthyroidism was told apart from ophthalmopathy by a model built on 13 V-J features.

Trimming removed 2 bases from V and 2 bases from J; junction bases left unmatched: 17. The CDR3 totals 21 residues. Germline lookup yields CDR1 SGHAT and CDR2 FQNNGV. Amplified regions were TCR beta CDR3 sequences from RNA transcripts. Initially, a first-round RT-PCR of the TCR CDR3 employed the HTBI primer set. Using its own MiXCR run on the multiplex PCR reads, TCRdb lists one record per CDR3 protein. The sample shows approximately 320,000 distinct CDR3 sequences, approximately 17% of them seen only once. The origin of this receptor is a man aged 25-45 years with Graves' hyperthyroidism. V gene TRBV11-2 combines with J gene TRBJ2-2; the match to TRBD2 covers 10 bases. Specimen: blood. The CDR3 bases are TGTGCCAGCAGCTTAAGTCCTTTGTGGGCTAGCGGGAGTTATAACACCGGGGAGCTGTTTTTT. This translates into CASSLSPLWASGSYNTGELFF.